A single sample gave rise to the 21 T cell receptor beta chains below, sequenced in a study of blood T cells in healthy people across ages. Then a second PCR, running about 7 to 11 cycles, was carried out with a sample-barcoded 5' primer and a J-beta primer mix. MiXCR, run by TCRdb on the 5' RACE reads, gives a single entry per CDR3 protein. Of about 1.6 million distinct CDR3 sequences in the sample, approximately 32% are singletons; the top ten hold 11%. The sequenced sample was blood. The receptors were gathered from a woman in her twenties or thirties in good health.

V gene TRBV6-1 combines with J gene TRBJ2-3, with D maybe TRBD2 (6 bases). Trimming took 4 bases from V and 3 from J, leaving 14 bases between them. The CDR3 contains 15 residues. Germline V gene lookup returns CDR1 MNHNS and CDR2 SASEGT. The CDR3 loop is CASSGPTRATDTQYF. CDR3 DNA sequence: TGTGCCAGCAGTGGCCCGACTAGGGCGACAGATACGCAGTATTTT.

The chain employs TRBV27 and TRBJ1-1; D remains ambiguous. Germline CDR1 and CDR2: MNHEY and SMNVEV (reference sequence). The V end was cut by 7 bases, the J end by 8 bases, with 8 bases between. This CDR3 region has 10 residues. The CDR3 protein is CASMGTEAFF. Written as DNA, the CDR3 is TGTGCCAGCATGGGCACGGAAGCTTTCTTT.

This clonotype occurred a few times. The V gene is TRBV20-1, the J gene TRBJ2-7; TRBD1 aligns across 12 bases. The CDR3 is made up of 14 amino acids. The V segment lost 6 bases and the J segment 7 bases; nucleotides outside the gene matches: 10. Germline CDR1 is DFQATT and CDR2 is SNEGSKA (reference sequence). CDR3 bases: TGCAGTGCCCTTAAGGGACAGGGGGCGGGGGAGCAGTACTTC. Translated: CSALKGQGAGEQYF.

This chain uses TRBV15 with TRBJ1-1; D possibly corresponds to TRBD1 (6 bases). Germline CDR1 is LNHNV and CDR2 is YYDKDF (reference sequence). This CDR3 contains 15 residues. V was shortened by 4 bases and J by 0 bases, with 12 bases between the two germline ends. The CDR3 reads CATSKPQGLNTEAFF. The CDR3 nucleotides are TGTGCCACCAGCAAACCACAGGGCCTGAACACTGAAGCTTTCTTT.

To note about this clonotype: This likely comes from a read error, as the CDR3 has no conserved phenylalanine or tryptophan at its end. J is TRBJ2-1 and V is TRBV29-1, with D perhaps TRBD1 or TRBD2 (5 bases each). Germline-derived CDR1 and CDR2 are SQVTM and ANQGSEA. V lost 4 bases and J lost 5, with 12 bases in between. CDR3 length equals 13 residues. The CDR3: CSVVFGAHNEQFS. Written as DNA, the CDR3 is TGCAGCGTTGTATTCGGGGCCCACAATGAGCAGTTCTCC.

The chain carries TRBV7-9 and TRBJ2-3, with no clear D. Trimming stripped 1 base from V and 2 bases from J, with 13 bases between. Germline CDR1 and CDR2: SEHNR and FQNEAQ (reference sequence). This CDR3 contains 16 residues. CDR3 residues: CASSLVGNPNTDTQYF. In DNA form, the CDR3 reads TGTGCCAGCAGCTTAGTCGGAAATCCCAACACAGATACGCAGTATTTT.

This sequence joins TRBV19 and TRBJ1-5; TRBD1 aligns across 8 bases. V shed 7 bases and J 5 bases; nucleotides not matched to a gene: 16. The CDR3 consists of 17 residues. Looked up from germline, CDR1 is LNHDA and CDR2 is SQIVND (reference sequence). CDR3 sequence: CASTIGGGTGGDQPQHF. The CDR3, as DNA: TGTGCCAGTACTATCGGCGGGGGAACAGGGGGAGATCAGCCCCAGCATTTT.

This clonotype was detected only a few times. The V call is TRBV3-1, the J call TRBJ2-5; D is ambiguous. The V end was cut by 1 base, the J end by 5 bases, with 17 bases between. Germline V gene data show CDR1 as LGHDT and CDR2 as YNNKEL (reference sequence). This CDR3 has 16 amino acids. CDR3 amino acids: CASSQVGMSVRETQYF. The CDR3 DNA reads as TGTGCCAGCAGCCAAGTAGGCATGTCGGTCCGGGAGACCCAGTACTTC.

The chain links TRBV30 to TRBJ2-1; D ambiguous. Trimming shortened V by 5 bases and J by 4 bases, and 6 bases separated the two germline ends. This CDR3 comprises 11 residues. From germline, CDR1 is GTSNPN and CDR2 SVGIG (reference sequence). The CDR3 region has the DNA TGTGCCTGGGGGAATTACAATGAGCAGTTCTTC. It specifies CAWGNYNEQFF.

This clonotype was detected only a few times. The rearrangement uses TRBV25-1 and TRBJ2-7, with 9 bases matching TRBD1. Germline CDR1 and CDR2: MGHDK and SYGVNS. This CDR3 region has 14 residues. Trimming at V came to 5 bases and at J to 3 bases, leaving 5 bases not matched to a gene. CDR3 residues: CASSPTGGNYEQYF. CDR3 in DNA: TGTGCCAGCAGTCCGACAGGGGGGAACTACGAGCAGTACTTC.

The rearrangement joins TRBV6-6 to TRBJ2-3, with unresolved D. This CDR3 is 13 amino acids long. Per germline, CDR1 MNHNY and CDR2 SVGAGI (reference sequence). V gave up 4 bases and J gave up 2 bases, with 7 bases separating them. Here the CDR3 reads CASSSRNTDTQYF. CDR3 nucleotide sequence: TGTGCCAGCAGTTCACGCAACACAGATACGCAGTATTTT.

The V gene is TRBV18, the J gene TRBJ2-7; 9 positions match TRBD1. CDR3 length: 14 residues. With 8 bases clipped from V and 2 bases from J, the junction kept 7 bases outside the gene matches. Germline loops: CDR1 KGHSH, CDR2 LQKENI. The CDR3 spells CASIRTGAPYEQYF. DNA for the CDR3: TGTGCCAGCATCCGGACAGGGGCACCCTACGAGCAGTACTTC.

This clonotype was counted only a few times. The CDR3 nucleotides read TGTGCCAGCAGTTTCCCTTCAGGAGAACTCGACAGGGGGGGTAGCAATCAGCCCCAGCATTTT. It is translated as CASSFPSGELDRGGSNQPQHF. V usage is TRBV28 and J usage is TRBJ1-5; 9 bases agree with TRBD1. From germline, CDR1 is MDHEN and CDR2 SYDVKM. The CDR3 is 21 amino acids. With V trimmed by 3 bases and J by 0 bases, 18 bases remained unmatched.

This clonotype was observed a few times. The chain recombines TRBV9 with TRBJ1-2, with D possibly TRBD1 on 5 matching bases. The germline V gene has CDR1 SGDLS and CDR2 YYNGEE. The CDR3 sequence is 13 residues long. Trimming took 6 bases from V and 4 from J, leaving 13 bases between them. The CDR3 DNA is TGTGCCAGCAAAGGGGCAGCGATCTATGGCTACACCTTC. This translates into CASKGAAIYGYTF.

This clonotype showed up just a few times. The chain employs TRBV29-1 and TRBJ2-1; 12 bases are a match to TRBD2. Unmatched junction bases numbered 3, after V lost 6 bases and J lost 0 bases. Germline CDR1 and CDR2: SQVTM and ANQGSEA. The CDR3 is 15 amino acids. CDR3 DNA: TGCAGCGTCGTGGGACTAGCGGGCTCCTACAATGAGCAGTTCTTC. It codes for CSVVGLAGSYNEQFF.

J is TRBJ1-2 and V is TRBV7-9, with 11 bases aligning to TRBD1. Germline V CDR1 and CDR2: SEHNR, FQNEAQ (reference sequence). Trimming cost V 5 bases and J 8 bases; bases outside gene matches: 7. The CDR3 spans 14 residues. CDR3 coding DNA: TGTGCCAGCAGCCTGGACAGGGGGCGTGGGGGCTACACCTTC. Protein: CASSLDRGRGGYTF.

There are a few counts of this clonotype. The chain combines TRBV20-1 with TRBJ2-1, with 7 bases lining up with TRBD2. CDR1 and CDR2 from the germline V gene are DFQATT and SNEGSKA (reference sequence). The junction had 9 bases not matched to a gene; V was cut back by 0 bases and J by 4 bases. CDR3 length equals 16 residues. This CDR3 reads CSARDLAGAGYNEQFF. The CDR3 coding sequence is TGCAGTGCTAGAGATTTGGCGGGAGCTGGGTACAATGAGCAGTTCTTC.

This clonotype was detected many times. One junction end disagrees with the germline gene, perhaps due to a read error. The V gene is TRBV5-1, the J gene TRBJ1-5, with 8 bases lining up with TRBD1. The CDR3 consists of 15 residues. The germline CDR1 and CDR2 sequences are SGHRS and YFSETQ. CDR3 DNA: TGTGCCAGCAGCCTCGGACAGGGAACGAATCAGCCCCAGCATTTT. Translation: CASSLGQGTNQPQHF.

To note about this clonotype: One end of the junction varies from germline; a read error may be responsible. The chain has TRBV2 and TRBJ2-4; TRBD2 matches at 8 bases. The J call is uncertain, as TRBJ2-5 better fits the DNA end. Germline V CDR1 and CDR2: SNHLY, FYNNEI. The CDR3 has 13 residues. CDR3 residues: CVSGGRRQETQYF. Written as DNA, the CDR3 is TGTGTCAGCGGGGGCCGGCGGCAGGAGACCCAGTACTTC.

Details on this clonotype: The junction shows a germline mismatch at one end, possibly a read error. This chain uses TRBV20-1 with TRBJ2-1, with D possibly called TRBD1 or TRBD2 (6 bases each). Germline assignment: CDR1 DFQATT and CDR2 SNEGSKA (reference sequence). This CDR3 has 15 residues. The CDR3 loop is CSARDSGALNNEQFF. In DNA, the CDR3 is TGCAGTGCTAGGGACTCGGGGGCTCTCAACAATGAGCAGTTTTTC.

This clonotype was observed a handful of times. The genes are TRBV20-1 and TRBJ2-5, with D possibly TRBD2 on 6 matching bases. The J call is in doubt because the DNA end fits TRBJ2-7 better. CDR1 and CDR2 from the germline V gene are DFQATT and SNEGSKA (reference sequence). CDR3 size: 12 residues. The CDR3 DNA reads TGCAGTGGGGGGACTGGTACCTACGAGCAGTACTTC. Translation gives CSGGTGTYEQYF.